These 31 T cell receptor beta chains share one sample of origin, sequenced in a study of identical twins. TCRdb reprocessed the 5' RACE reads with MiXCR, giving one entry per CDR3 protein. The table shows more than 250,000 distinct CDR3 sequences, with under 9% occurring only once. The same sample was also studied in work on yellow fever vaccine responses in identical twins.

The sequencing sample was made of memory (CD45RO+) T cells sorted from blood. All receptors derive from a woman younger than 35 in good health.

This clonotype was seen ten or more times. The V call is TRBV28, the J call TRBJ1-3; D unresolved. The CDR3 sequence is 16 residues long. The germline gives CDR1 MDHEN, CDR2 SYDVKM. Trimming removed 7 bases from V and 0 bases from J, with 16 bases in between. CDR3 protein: CASIRRSSGSGNTIYF. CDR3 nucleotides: TGTGCCAGCATCCGAAGGAGCTCGGGCTCTGGAAACACCATATATTTT.

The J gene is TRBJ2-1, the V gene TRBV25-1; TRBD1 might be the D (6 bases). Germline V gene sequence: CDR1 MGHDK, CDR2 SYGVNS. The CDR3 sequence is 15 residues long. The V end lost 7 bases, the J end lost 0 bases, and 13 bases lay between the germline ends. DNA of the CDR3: TGTGCCAGCACAGATACAGGGAGCTCCTACAATGAGCAGTTCTTC. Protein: CASTDTGSSYNEQFF.

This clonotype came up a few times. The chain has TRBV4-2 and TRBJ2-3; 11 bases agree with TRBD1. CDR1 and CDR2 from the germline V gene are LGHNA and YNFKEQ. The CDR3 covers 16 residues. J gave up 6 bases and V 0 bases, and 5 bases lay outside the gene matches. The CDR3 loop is CASSQDRDRGWDTQYF. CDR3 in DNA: TGTGCCAGCAGCCAAGACCGGGACAGGGGGTGGGATACGCAGTATTTT.

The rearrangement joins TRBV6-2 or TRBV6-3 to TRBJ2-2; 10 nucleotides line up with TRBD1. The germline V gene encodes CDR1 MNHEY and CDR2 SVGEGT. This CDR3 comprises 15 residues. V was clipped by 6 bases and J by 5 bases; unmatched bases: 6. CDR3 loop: CASSWDRGSTGELFF. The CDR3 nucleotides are TGTGCCAGCAGCTGGGACAGGGGAAGTACCGGGGAGCTGTTTTTT.

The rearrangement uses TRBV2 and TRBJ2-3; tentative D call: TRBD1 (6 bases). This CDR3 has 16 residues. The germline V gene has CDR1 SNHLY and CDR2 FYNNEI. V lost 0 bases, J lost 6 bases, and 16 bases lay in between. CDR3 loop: CASSEAWGTSSDTQYF. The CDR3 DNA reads TGTGCCAGCAGTGAAGCTTGGGGGACATCCAGTGATACGCAGTATTTT.

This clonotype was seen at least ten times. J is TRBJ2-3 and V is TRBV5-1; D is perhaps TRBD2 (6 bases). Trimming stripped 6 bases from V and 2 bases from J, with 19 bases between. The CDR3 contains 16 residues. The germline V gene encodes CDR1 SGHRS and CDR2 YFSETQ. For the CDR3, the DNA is TGCGCCAGCAACTCACCCAAAGGGACTTCCACAGATACGCAGTATTTT. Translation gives CASNSPKGTSTDTQYF. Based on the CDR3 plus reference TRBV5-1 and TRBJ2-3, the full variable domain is KAGVTQTPRYLIKTRGQQVTLSCSPISGHRSVSWYQQTPGQGLQFLFEYFSETQRNKGNFPGRFSGRQFSNSRSEMNVSTLELGDSALYLCASNSPKGTSTDTQYFGPGTRLTVL.

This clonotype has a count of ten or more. CDR3 protein: CASRGAETSWNIQYF. CDR3 nucleotide sequence: TGTGCCAGCAGAGGGGCGGAGACTAGTTGGAACATTCAGTACTTC. This rearrangement joins TRBV6-1 to TRBJ2-4; perhaps TRBD2 as D (6 bases). Trimming pared 6 bases from V and 7 bases from J, leaving 19 bases between. Looked up from germline, CDR1 is MNHNS and CDR2 is SASEGT. CDR3 length: 15 amino acids.

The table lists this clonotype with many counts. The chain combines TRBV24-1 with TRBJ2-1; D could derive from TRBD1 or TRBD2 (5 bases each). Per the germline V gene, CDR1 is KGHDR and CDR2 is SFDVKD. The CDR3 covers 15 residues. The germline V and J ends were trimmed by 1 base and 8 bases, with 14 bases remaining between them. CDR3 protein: CATSDFGGSRDEQFF. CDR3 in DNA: TGTGCCACCAGTGATTTTGGGGGATCTAGGGATGAGCAGTTCTTC.

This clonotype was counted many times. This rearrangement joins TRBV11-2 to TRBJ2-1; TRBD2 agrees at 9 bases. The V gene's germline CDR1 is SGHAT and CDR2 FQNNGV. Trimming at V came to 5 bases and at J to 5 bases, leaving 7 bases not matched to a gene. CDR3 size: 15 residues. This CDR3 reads CASSHGLASNNEQFF. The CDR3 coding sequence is TGTGCCAGCAGCCACGGACTAGCGTCAAACAATGAGCAGTTCTTC.

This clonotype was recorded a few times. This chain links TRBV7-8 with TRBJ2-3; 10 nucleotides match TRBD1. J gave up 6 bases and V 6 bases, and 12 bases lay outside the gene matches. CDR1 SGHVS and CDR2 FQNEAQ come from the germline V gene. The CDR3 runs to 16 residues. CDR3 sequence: CASSGNPGQGTDTQYF. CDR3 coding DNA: TGTGCCAGCAGTGGTAACCCGGGACAGGGGACGGATACGCAGTATTTT.

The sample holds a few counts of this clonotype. The CDR3 protein is CASSLSGLGETQYF. The CDR3 region has the DNA TGCGCCAGCAGCTTGTCAGGGCTGGGGGAGACCCAGTACTTC. This chain connects TRBV5-1 to TRBJ2-5; the D gene is possibly TRBD1 (5 bases). Trimming pared 1 base from V and 5 bases from J, leaving 12 bases between. The CDR3 totals 14 residues. Germline-derived CDR1 and CDR2 are SGHRS and YFSETQ.

CDR3 residues: CASSQDRGLAGFTGELFF. CDR3 coding DNA: TGTGCCAGCAGCCAAGATAGGGGCCTAGCGGGGTTCACCGGGGAGCTGTTTTTT. This chain links TRBV3-1 with TRBJ2-2, with TRBD2 matching 9 bases. CDR3 length: 18 amino acids. With V trimmed by 0 bases and J by 4 bases, 9 bases remained unmatched. Germline assignment: CDR1 LGHDT and CDR2 YNNKEL (reference sequence).

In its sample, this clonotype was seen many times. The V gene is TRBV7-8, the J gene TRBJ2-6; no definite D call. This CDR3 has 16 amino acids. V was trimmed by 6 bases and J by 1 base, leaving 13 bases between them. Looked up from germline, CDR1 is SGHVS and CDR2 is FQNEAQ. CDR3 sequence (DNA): TGTGCCAGCAGTTTGGGGTTAGGGTCTGGGGCCAACGTCCTGACTTTC. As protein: CASSLGLGSGANVLTF.

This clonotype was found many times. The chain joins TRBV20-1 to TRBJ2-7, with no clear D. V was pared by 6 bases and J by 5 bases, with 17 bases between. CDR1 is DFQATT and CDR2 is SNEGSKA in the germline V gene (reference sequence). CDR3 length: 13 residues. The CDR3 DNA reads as TGCAGTGCCGGAGCCTCCAGCTACCACGAGCAGTACTTC. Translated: CSAGASSYHEQYF.

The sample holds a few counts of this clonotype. CDR3 bases: TGTGCCAGCAGTGAATTGGAGCGGGGTGAGACCCAGTACTTC. Protein: CASSELERGETQYF. The chain employs TRBV25-1 and TRBJ2-5; 7 bases map to TRBD2. The CDR3 spans 14 residues. J was trimmed by 5 bases and V by 1 base; bases with no gene match: 4. Per germline, CDR1 MGHDK and CDR2 SYGVNS.

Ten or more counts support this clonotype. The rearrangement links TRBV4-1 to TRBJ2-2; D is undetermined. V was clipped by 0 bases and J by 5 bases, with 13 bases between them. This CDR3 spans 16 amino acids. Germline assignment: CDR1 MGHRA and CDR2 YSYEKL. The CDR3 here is CASSQDSGGVTGELFF. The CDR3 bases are TGCGCCAGCAGCCAAGATTCCGGTGGGGTTACCGGGGAGCTGTTTTTT.

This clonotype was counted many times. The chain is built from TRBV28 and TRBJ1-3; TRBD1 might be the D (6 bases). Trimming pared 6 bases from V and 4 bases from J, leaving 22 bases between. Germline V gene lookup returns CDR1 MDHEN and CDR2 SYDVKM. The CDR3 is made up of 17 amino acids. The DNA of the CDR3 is TGTGCCAGCAGGCATTCCCTCTTAAGGGGGTCCGGAAACACCATATATTTT. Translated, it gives CASRHSLLRGSGNTIYF.

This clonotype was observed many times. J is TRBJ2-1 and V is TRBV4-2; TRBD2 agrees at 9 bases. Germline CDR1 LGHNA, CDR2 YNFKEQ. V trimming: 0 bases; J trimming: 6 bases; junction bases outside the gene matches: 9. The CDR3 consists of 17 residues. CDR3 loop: CASSQEGAGGPTNEQFF. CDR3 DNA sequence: TGTGCCAGCAGCCAAGAAGGAGCGGGAGGCCCCACCAATGAGCAGTTCTTC.

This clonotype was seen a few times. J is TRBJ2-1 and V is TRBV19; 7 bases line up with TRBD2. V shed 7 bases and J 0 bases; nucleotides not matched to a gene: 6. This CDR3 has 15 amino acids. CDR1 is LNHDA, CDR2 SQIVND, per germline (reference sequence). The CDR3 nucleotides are TGTGCCAGTACCCCAAGGGACTACTCCTACAATGAGCAGTTCTTC. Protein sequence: CASTPRDYSYNEQFF.

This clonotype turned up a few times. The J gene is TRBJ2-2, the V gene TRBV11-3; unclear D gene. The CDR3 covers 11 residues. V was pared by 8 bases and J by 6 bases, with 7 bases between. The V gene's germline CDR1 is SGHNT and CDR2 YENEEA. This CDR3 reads CASARPGELFF. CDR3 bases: TGTGCCAGCGCACGCCCCGGGGAGCTGTTTTTT.

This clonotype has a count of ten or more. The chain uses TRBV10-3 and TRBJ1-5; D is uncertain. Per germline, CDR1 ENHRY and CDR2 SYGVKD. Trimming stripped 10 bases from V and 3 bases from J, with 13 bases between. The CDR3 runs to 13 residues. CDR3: CATLRVLNQPQHF. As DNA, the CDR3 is TGTGCCACCCTGAGGGTCCTCAATCAGCCCCAGCATTTT.

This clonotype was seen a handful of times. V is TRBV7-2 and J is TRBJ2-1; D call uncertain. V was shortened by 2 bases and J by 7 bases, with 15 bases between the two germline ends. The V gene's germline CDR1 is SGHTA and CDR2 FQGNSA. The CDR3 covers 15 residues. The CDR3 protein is CASSLKGLGGNEQFF. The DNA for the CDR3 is TGTGCCAGCAGCTTAAAAGGTCTGGGTGGTAATGAGCAGTTCTTC.

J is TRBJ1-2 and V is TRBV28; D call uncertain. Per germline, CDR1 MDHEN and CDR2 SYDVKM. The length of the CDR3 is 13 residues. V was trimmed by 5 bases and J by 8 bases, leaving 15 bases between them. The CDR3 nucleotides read TGTGCCAGCAGTGAACATACTGAGAGGGGCTACACCTTC. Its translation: CASSEHTERGYTF.

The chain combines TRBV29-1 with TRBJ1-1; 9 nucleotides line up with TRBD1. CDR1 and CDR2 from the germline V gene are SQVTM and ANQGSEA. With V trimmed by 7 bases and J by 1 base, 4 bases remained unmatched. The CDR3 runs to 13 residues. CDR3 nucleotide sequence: TGCAGCGCCCGGGGACAGGGGAACACTGAAGCTTTCTTT. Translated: CSARGQGNTEAFF.

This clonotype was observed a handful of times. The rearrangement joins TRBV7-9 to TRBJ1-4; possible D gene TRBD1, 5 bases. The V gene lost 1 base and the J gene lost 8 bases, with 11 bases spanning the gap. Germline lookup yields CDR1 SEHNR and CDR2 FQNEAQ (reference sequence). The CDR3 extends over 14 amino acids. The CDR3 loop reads CASSLGQSGEKLFF. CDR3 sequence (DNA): TGTGCCAGCAGCTTAGGACAGTCTGGCGAAAAACTGTTTTTT.

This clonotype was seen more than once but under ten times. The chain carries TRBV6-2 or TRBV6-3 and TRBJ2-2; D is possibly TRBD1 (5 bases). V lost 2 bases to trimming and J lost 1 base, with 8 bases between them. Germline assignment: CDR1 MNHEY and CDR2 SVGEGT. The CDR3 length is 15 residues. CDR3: CASSYLRENTGELFF. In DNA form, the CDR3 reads TGTGCCAGCAGTTACCTCAGGGAGAACACCGGGGAGCTGTTTTTT.

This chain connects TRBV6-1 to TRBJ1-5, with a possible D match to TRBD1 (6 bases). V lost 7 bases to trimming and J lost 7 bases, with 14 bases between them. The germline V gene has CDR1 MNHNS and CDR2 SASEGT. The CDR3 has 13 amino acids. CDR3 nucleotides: TGTGCCAGCACCCTCGGGGGGCCCCAGCCCCAGCATTTT. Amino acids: CASTLGGPQPQHF.

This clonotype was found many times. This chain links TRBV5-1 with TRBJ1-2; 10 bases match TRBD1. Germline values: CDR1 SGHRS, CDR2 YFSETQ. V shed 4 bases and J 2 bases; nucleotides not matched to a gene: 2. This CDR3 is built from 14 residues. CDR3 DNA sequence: TGCGCCAGCAGCGAGGGACAGGGGAACTATGGCTACACCTTC. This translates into CASSEGQGNYGYTF. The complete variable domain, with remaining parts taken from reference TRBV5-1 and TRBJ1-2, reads KAGVTQTPRYLIKTRGQQVTLSCSPISGHRSVSWYQQTPGQGLQFLFEYFSETQRNKGNFPGRFSGRQFSNSRSEMNVSTLELGDSALYLCASSEGQGNYGYTFGSGTRLTVV.

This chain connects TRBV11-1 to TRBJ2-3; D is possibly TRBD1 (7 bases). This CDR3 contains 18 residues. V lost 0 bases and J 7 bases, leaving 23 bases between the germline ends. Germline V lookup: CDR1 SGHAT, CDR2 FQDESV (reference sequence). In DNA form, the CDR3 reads TGTGCCAGCAGCTTAGCCGGGAGACTGACAGGGACGAGAAATACGCAGTATTTT. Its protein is CASSLAGRLTGTRNTQYF.

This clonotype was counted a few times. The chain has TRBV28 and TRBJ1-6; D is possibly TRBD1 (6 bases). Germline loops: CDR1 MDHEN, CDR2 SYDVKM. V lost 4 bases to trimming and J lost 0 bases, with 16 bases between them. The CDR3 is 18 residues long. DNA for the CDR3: TGTGCCAGCAGTTCTCTGGAGACAGGCGGCTCCTATAATTCACCCCTCCACTTT. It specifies CASSSLETGGSYNSPLHF.

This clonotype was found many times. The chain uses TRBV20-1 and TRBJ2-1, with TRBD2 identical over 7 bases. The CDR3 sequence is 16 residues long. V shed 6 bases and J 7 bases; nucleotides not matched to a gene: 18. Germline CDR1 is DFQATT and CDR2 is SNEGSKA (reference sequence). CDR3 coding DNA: TGCAGTGCCAATATTAGGCGGGAGCGCCTCAGGAATGAGCAGTTCTTC. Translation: CSANIRRERLRNEQFF.